Shown below are 27 T cell receptor beta chains from a single sample sequenced in a study of control samples from healthy donors and cancer patients. Some clones are missing from TCRdb's copy, which holds only in-frame ones; the method was immunoSEQ multiplex PCR. The sample shows about 94,000 clones, about nine tenths of them seen only once. Sequenced: blood. The receptors stem from a woman aged 18-30 years in good health.

This clone showed up just once. This chain links TRBV14 with TRBJ1-1, with TRBD1 matching 9 bases. Looked up from germline, CDR1 is SGHDN and CDR2 is FVKESK. V was pared by 3 bases and J by 3 bases, with 8 bases of the junction left unmatched. The CDR3 spans 16 residues. CDR3: CASSHGTGTGYTEAFF. CDR3 bases: TGTGCCAGCAGCCATGGCACCGGGACAGGGTACACTGAAGCTTTCTTT.

The rearrangement links TRBV19 to TRBJ1-2; D unresolved. CDR1 is LNHDA and CDR2 is SQIVND in the germline V gene (reference sequence). Trimming removed 8 bases at V and 4 bases at J, with 17 bases between. The length of the CDR3 is 14 residues. CDR3 sequence reads: CASSLSDGFYGYTF. The CDR3 nucleotides are TGTGCCAGTTCACTAAGCGACGGCTTCTATGGCTACACCTTC.

This rearrangement joins TRBV7-9 to TRBJ2-7; maybe TRBD2 (7 bases). The CDR3 consists of 16 residues. Germline V gene sequence: CDR1 SEHNR, CDR2 FQNEAQ (reference sequence). V was pared by 5 bases and J by 1 base, with 18 bases between. Here the CDR3 reads CASSPSRGGESYEQYF. The CDR3 coding sequence is TGTGCCAGCAGCCCGTCTAGAGGGGGGGAGTCCTACGAGCAGTACTTC.

The genes are TRBV2 and TRBJ1-4, with 9 bases aligning to TRBD1. The germline V gene encodes CDR1 SNHLY and CDR2 FYNNEI. The V and J ends lost 4 bases and 7 bases, in that order; junction bases with no gene match: 4. The CDR3 is 14 residues long. The CDR3 sequence is CASSGDRASEKLFF. CDR3 bases: TGTGCCAGCAGTGGGGACAGGGCCAGTGAAAAACTGTTTTTT.

This chain connects TRBV3-1 (or the pseudogene TRBV3-2) to TRBJ1-1, with TRBD1 matching over 7 bases. Germline V CDR1 and CDR2: LGHDT, YNNKEL (reference sequence). The CDR3 is 15 amino acids. Unmatched junction bases numbered 7, after V lost 4 bases and J lost 2 bases. CDR3 protein: CASSRQGVENTEAFF. In nucleotides, the CDR3 is TGTGCCAGCAGCCGGCAGGGGGTAGAAAACACTGAAGCTTTCTTT.

The gene calls are TRBV14 and TRBJ2-1; unclear D gene. CDR3 length equals 14 residues. The V and J ends lost 0 bases and 8 bases respectively, with 11 bases between them. Germline V lookup: CDR1 SGHDN, CDR2 FVKESK. CDR3 region: CASSQDIMQDEQFF. As DNA, the CDR3 is TGTGCCAGCAGCCAAGATATAATGCAGGATGAGCAGTTCTTC. The entire variable domain, with the rest obtained from reference TRBV14 and TRBJ2-1, is as follows: EAGVTQFPSHSVIEKGQTVTLRCDPISGHDNLYWYRRVMGKEIKFLLHFVKESKQDESGMPNNRFLAERTGGTYSTLKVQPAELEDSGVYFCASSQDIMQDEQFFGPGTRLTVL.

CDR3 in amino acids: CASSDPKRLAGQETQYF. The CDR3 nucleotides are TGTGCCAGCAGTGATCCCAAAAGACTAGCGGGTCAAGAGACCCAGTACTTC. The chain carries TRBV25-1 and TRBJ2-5; 10 bases are a match to TRBD2. The CDR3 length is 17 residues. Germline CDR1 is MGHDK and CDR2 is SYGVNS. The ends lost 3 bases at V and 2 bases at J; junction bases unmatched: 9.

This sequence joins TRBV27 and TRBJ1-2; 8 positions agree with TRBD1. V shed 6 bases, J shed 7 bases, and the junction held 7 bases outside the gene matches. The CDR3 covers 13 residues. The germline CDR1 and CDR2 sequences are MNHEY and SMNVEV (reference sequence). In DNA form, the CDR3 reads TGTGCCAGCAGGGAGGGACAGGCCTCTGGCTACACCTTC. This translates into CASREGQASGYTF.

This rearrangement joins TRBV2 to TRBJ2-5, with 8 bases identical to TRBD2. Germline V gene data show CDR1 as SNHLY and CDR2 as FYNNEI. Trimming took 5 bases from V and 1 from J; bases not matched to a gene: 6. This CDR3 has 15 amino acids. CDR3: CASSRGGPAQETQYF. As DNA, the CDR3 is TGTGCCAGCAGTCGGGGGGGCCCGGCCCAAGAGACCCAGTACTTC.

The chain couples TRBV28 to TRBJ2-7; D tentatively fits TRBD1 or TRBD2 (5 bases each). The CDR3 covers 16 residues. The V and J ends lost 5 bases and 0 bases respectively, with 17 bases between them. CDR1 is MDHEN and CDR2 is SYDVKM in the germline V gene. The CDR3, as DNA: TGTGCCAGCAGTCCCTCCGGCAGGGAGAGCTCCTACGAGCAGTACTTC. Residues: CASSPSGRESSYEQYF.

This clone has more than one count but fewer than ten. The V gene is TRBV4-1, the J gene TRBJ2-5; D call uncertain. Deletions cut 0 bases from V and 4 bases from J, with 12 bases between. Germline values: CDR1 MGHRA, CDR2 YSYEKL. The CDR3 consists of 15 residues. The CDR3 region is CASSQDFGRLETQYF. The CDR3 DNA sequence: TGCGCCAGCAGCCAAGATTTCGGTAGACTAGAGACCCAGTACTTC.

The chain is built from TRBV11-2 and TRBJ1-1, with TRBD1 matching over 7 bases. V lost 3 bases to trimming and J lost 1 base; unmatched junction nucleotides: 8. The CDR3 covers 16 residues. Germline-derived CDR1 and CDR2 are SGHAT and FQNNGV. DNA of the CDR3: TGTGCCAGCAGCTTCAGTCCGGGACAGAAGAACACTGAAGCTTTCTTT. Its translation is CASSFSPGQKNTEAFF.

This chain connects TRBV11-2 to TRBJ2-7; D tentatively reads TRBD1 or TRBD2 (5 bases each). The CDR3 covers 15 residues. CDR1 is SGHAT and CDR2 is FQNNGV in the germline V gene. The germline V and J ends were trimmed by 1 base and 3 bases, with 13 bases remaining between them. The CDR3 spells CASSLVEGILYEQYF. DNA of the CDR3: TGTGCCAGCAGCTTAGTTGAGGGGATCCTCTACGAGCAGTACTTC. The full variable domain, rest sourced from reference TRBV11-2 and TRBJ2-7, is EAGVAQSPRYKIIEKRQSVAFWCNPISGHATLYWYQQILGQGPKLLIQFQNNGVVDDSQLPKDRFSAERLKGVDSTLKIQPAKLEDSAVYLCASSLVEGILYEQYFGPGTRLTVT.

The CDR3 DNA follows: TGCGCCAGCAGCTCCCTCGGTAGCGGGGGGTCGAGAGATACGCAGTATTTT. Translating gives CASSSLGSGGSRDTQYF. The chain couples TRBV4-1 to TRBJ2-3, with 10 bases matching TRBD2. The CDR3 totals 17 residues. V was pared by 5 bases and J by 5 bases, with 13 bases of the junction left unmatched. Germline V gene data show CDR1 as MGHRA and CDR2 as YSYEKL.

This clone was counted only a few times. V is TRBV13 and J is TRBJ2-5, with D tentatively TRBD2 (6 bases). This CDR3 spans 14 amino acids. Trimming cost V 5 bases and J 2 bases, with 12 bases left between them. Germline V gene lookup returns CDR1 PRHDT and CDR2 FYEKMQ (reference sequence). The CDR3 spells CASSPWDSQETQYF. CDR3 bases: TGTGCCAGCAGCCCATGGGACTCACAAGAGACCCAGTACTTC.

The chain carries TRBV24-1 and TRBJ2-1; possible D gene TRBD1, 5 bases. Germline lookup yields CDR1 KGHDR and CDR2 SFDVKD. CDR3 length: 15 amino acids. V lost 3 bases, J lost 7 bases, and 15 bases lay in between. CDR3 nucleotides: TGTGCCACCAGTGATCCAGGGCCGAACAAGAATGAGCAGTTCTTC. It is translated as CATSDPGPNKNEQFF.

This chain links TRBV9 with TRBJ1-1; tentative D call: TRBD1 (6 bases). The V gene's germline CDR1 is SGDLS and CDR2 YYNGEE. With 4 bases removed from V and 1 base from J, the gap between germline ends came to 14 bases. The CDR3 runs 15 residues. The CDR3 spells CASSLNPGANTEAFF. The CDR3 nucleotides are TGTGCCAGCAGCCTCAACCCGGGGGCGAACACTGAAGCTTTCTTT.

The V call is TRBV13, the J call TRBJ1-1; D ambiguous. Germline values: CDR1 PRHDT, CDR2 FYEKMQ (reference sequence). V was trimmed by 8 bases and J by 7 bases, leaving 14 bases between them. The CDR3 runs to 12 residues. The CDR3, as DNA: TGTGCCAGCGGCGAGGCTCGCAGTGAAGCTTTCTTT. It yields the protein CASGEARSEAFF. The entire variable domain, with the rest obtained from reference TRBV13 and TRBJ1-1, is as follows: AAGVIQSPRHLIKEKRETATLKCYPIPRHDTVYWYQQGPGQDPQFLISFYEKMQSDKGSIPDRFSAQQFSDYHSELNMSSLELGDSALYFCASGEARSEAFFGQGTRLTVV.

The genes are TRBV6-5 and TRBJ2-3; TRBD1 matches 10 bases. The germline V gene encodes CDR1 MNHEY and CDR2 SVGAGI. The CDR3 is 16 residues long. Trimming took 2 bases from V and 5 from J; bases not matched to a gene: 7. The CDR3 is CASSYPGQGGGDTQYF. The CDR3 DNA reads as TGTGCCAGCAGTTACCCCGGACAGGGGGGGGGAGATACGCAGTATTTT.

The chain links TRBV12-3 or TRBV12-4 to TRBJ2-3; possible D gene TRBD1, 6 bases. The CDR3 consists of 12 residues. V was clipped by 7 bases and J by 6 bases, with 11 bases between them. The CDR3 DNA follows: TGTGCCAGCACTCAGGGGAAGGATACGCAGTATTTT. Amino acid sequence: CASTQGKDTQYF.

The count of this clone is one. CDR3 in amino acids: CANIREGVSRERNQPQHF. The CDR3 nucleotides are TGTGCCAACATACGGGAAGGGGTGAGTAGGGAGCGCAATCAGCCCCAGCATTTT. This chain uses TRBV2 with TRBJ1-5, with D tentatively TRBD1 (5 bases). The CDR3 spans 18 residues. Trimming removed 10 bases at V and 2 bases at J, with 27 bases between. Per the germline V gene, CDR1 is SNHLY and CDR2 is FYNNEI. The full variable domain, completed using reference TRBV2 and TRBJ1-5, is EPEVTQTPSHQVTQMGQEVILRCVPISNHLYFYWYRQILGQKVEFLVSFYNNEISEKSEIFDDQFSVERPDGSNFTLKIRSTKLEDSAMYFCANIREGVSRERNQPQHFGDGTRLSIL.

J is TRBJ1-3 and V is TRBV12-3 or TRBV12-4; D perhaps matches TRBD1 (5 bases). The CDR3 runs 13 residues. V lost 9 bases and J 4 bases, leaving 13 bases between the germline ends. The CDR3: CASDAWGGNTIYF. The CDR3 DNA sequence: TGTGCCAGTGATGCGTGGGGGGGAAACACCATATATTTT.

The CDR3, as DNA: TGTGCCAGCAGCAAAGGGGGAGGGGTGTGTTTCAATCAGCCCCAGCATTTT. Protein: CASSKGGGVCFNQPQHF. This rearrangement joins TRBV21-1 to TRBJ1-5. TRBV21-1 is flagged as a pseudogene. The CDR3 consists of 17 residues.

The chain links TRBV12-5 to TRBJ2-7; D is ambiguous. V lost 2 bases, J lost 3 bases, and 20 bases lay in between. Germline CDR1 reads LGHNT; CDR2 reads FRNRAP. This CDR3 has 17 residues. The CDR3, as DNA: TGTGCTAGTGGTTTGATACCCCTACTATCGGAACTCTACGAGCAGTACTTC. Translated, it gives CASGLIPLLSELYEQYF.

The chain is built from TRBV5-1 and TRBJ1-6; 8 bases are a match to TRBD1. Germline loops: CDR1 SGHRS, CDR2 YFSETQ. V was clipped by 2 bases and J by 9 bases; unmatched bases: 16. The CDR3 has 18 residues. CDR3 DNA sequence: TGCGCCAGCAGCTTAAGTACAGGGGGTACTTCGTTTCTTTCACCCCTCCACTTT. It yields the protein CASSLSTGGTSFLSPLHF.

The gene calls are TRBV6-5 and TRBJ1-1, with a possible D match to TRBD1 (5 bases). The V end lost 7 bases, the J end lost 5 bases, and 20 bases lay between the germline ends. The CDR3 runs 15 residues. Germline CDR1 and CDR2: MNHEY and SVGAGI. CDR3 nucleotide sequence: TGTGCCAGCACCGCCAGTGGGGGGATGGGGACTGAAGCTTTCTTT. Amino acids: CASTASGGMGTEAFF.

This chain joins TRBV3-1 (or the pseudogene TRBV3-2) and TRBJ1-2, with 7 bases lining up with TRBD1. The CDR3 spans 15 residues. J gave up 4 bases and V 0 bases, and 5 bases lay outside the gene matches. Per germline, CDR1 LGHDT and CDR2 YNNKEL (reference sequence). The CDR3 DNA sequence: TGTGCCAGCAGCCAAGATCGGACAGGTAGCTATGGCTACACCTTC. It yields the protein CASSQDRTGSYGYTF.